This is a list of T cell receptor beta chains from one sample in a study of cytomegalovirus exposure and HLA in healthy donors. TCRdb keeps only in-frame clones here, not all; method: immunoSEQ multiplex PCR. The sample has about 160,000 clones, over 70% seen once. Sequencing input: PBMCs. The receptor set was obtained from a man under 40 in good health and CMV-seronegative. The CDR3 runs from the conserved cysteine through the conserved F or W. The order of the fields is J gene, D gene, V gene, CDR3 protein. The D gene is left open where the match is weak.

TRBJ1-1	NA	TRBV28	CASSVDRNTEAFF
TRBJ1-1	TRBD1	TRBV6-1	CASSDGQGRSEAFF
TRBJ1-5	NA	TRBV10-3	CATGGNQPQHF
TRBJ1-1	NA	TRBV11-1	CASSLGGGLIGRIAFF
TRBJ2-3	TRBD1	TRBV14	CASASVAGGGDTQYF
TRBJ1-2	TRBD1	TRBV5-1	CAGRQIDRDNGYTF
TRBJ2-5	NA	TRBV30	CAWSPQGRETQYF
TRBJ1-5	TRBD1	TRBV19	CASKDRGLWNQPQHF
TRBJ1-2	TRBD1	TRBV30	CAWSLGTGVNYGYTF
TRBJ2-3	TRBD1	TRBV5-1	CASSLQGGGTDTQYF
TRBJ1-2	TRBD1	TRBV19	CASNPSGQPSSGYTF
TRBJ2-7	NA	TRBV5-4	CASSLDRHSEQYF
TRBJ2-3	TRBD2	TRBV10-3	CAIVPSSGVSTDTQYF
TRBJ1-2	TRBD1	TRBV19	CASSIRDSLFYGYTF
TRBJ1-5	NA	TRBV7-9	CASSPTEINQPQHF
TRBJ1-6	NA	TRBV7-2	CASSLVQPSNSPLHF
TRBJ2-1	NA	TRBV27	CASSLSLGQNEQFF
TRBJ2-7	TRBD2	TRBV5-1	CASSTTSGSLRDF
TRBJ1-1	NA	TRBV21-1	CASSKAEEQGNTEAFF
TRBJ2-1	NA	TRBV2	CASMSSGEQFF
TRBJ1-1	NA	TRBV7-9	CASSSGRTEAFF
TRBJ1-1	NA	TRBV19	CASSIGSAYEAFF
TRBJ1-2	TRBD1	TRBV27	CASATGTGKGYTF
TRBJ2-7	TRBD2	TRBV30	CAWIRPTSESYEQYF
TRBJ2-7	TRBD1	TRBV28	CASLPHDRGYEQYF
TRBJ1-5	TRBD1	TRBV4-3	CASSGGTGWFNQPQHF
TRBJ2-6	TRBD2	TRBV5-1	CASSLEVSGGISSGANVLTF
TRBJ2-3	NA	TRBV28	CASSFSRGTDTQYF
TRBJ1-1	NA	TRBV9	CASSVEAGVMNTEAFF
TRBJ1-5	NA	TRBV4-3	CASSQTGAIGQPQHF
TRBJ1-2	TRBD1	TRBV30	CAWSPRGTGYGYTF
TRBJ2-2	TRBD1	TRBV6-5	CASRLGQGIGELFF
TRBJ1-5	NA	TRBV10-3	CAIREDTQGCPQHF
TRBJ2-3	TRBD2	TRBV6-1	CASSGLVGGADTQYF
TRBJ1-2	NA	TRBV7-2	CASSLKRDKSYYGYTF
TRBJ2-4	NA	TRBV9	CASSSSGTFQYF
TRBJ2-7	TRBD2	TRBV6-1	CASSEPRAGGPYEQYF
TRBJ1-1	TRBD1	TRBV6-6	CASSYSRGATEAFF
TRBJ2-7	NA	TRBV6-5	CASSEEGADEQYF
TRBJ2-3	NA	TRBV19	CASSHRGGLNTDTQYF
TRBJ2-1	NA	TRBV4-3	CASSRRVGGNEQFF
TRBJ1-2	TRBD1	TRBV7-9	CSSSLGTAFNYGYTF
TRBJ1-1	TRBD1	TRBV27	CASSLYRTTGETEAFF
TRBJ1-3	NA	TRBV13	CASSFLEGFSGNTIYF
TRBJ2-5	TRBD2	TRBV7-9	CASSRAGNQETQYF
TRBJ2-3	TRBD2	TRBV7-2	CASSFGLAGGNTQYF
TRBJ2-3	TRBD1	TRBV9	CASSPRTGVADTQYF
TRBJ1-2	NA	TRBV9	CASSVDPQGGTYGYTF
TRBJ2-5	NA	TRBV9	CASSVAPWLQETQYF
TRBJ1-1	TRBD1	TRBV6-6	CASSEGANTEAFF